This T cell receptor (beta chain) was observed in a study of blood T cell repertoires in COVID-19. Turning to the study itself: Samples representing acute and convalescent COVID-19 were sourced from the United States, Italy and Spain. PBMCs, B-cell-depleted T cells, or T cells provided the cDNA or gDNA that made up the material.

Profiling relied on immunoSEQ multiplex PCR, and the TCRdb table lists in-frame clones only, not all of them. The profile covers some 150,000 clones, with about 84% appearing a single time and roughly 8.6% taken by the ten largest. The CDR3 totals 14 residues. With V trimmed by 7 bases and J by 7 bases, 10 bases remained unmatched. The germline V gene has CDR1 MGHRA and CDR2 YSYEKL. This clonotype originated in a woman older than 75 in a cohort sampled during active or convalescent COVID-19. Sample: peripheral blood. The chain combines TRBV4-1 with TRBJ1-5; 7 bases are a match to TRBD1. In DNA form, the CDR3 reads TGCGCCAGCAAGCCAGAGTTCAGGGGGCAGCCCCAGCATTTT. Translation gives CASKPEFRGQPQHF.